Reported below is one T cell receptor (beta chain). This clone was found once. No antigen is known for it. Base qualities are missing; no much larger clone stands one base away. Reading from cysteine to phenylalanine, the CDR3 counts 14 amino acids. Left in the record is the CDR3 DNA by itself, 42 bases read in frame from the first base. CDR1 and CDR2, looked up from the germline V gene, are KGHDR and SFDVKD. V ends up 10 bases short and J 0 bases short, with an unmatched junction base count of 5. The immunoSEQ Assay, a bias-controlled multiplex PCR, was used to amplify TCRbeta CDR3 regions from genomic DNA. The paper's data handling went like this. Nucleated cell counts per sample were estimated from amplification of reference gene primers within the assay. To quantify the absolute abundance of each unique TCRbeta CDR3 rearrangement, sequence reads were collapsed and filtered. Productive Simpson clonality was computed per sample as the square root of Simpson's diversity index over productive rearrangements. TCRdb took this table from immuneACCESS and kept in-frame rearrangements with V and J called. Such tables lack part of the clones; where checked against another copy, unresolved V genes explain under half of the gap, and the rest is unexplained. For V, J and clone size, that table is used; D and trimming come from the DNA. The table for this sample lists approximately 100,000 clones; roughly 89% of them were counted only once. Around 6% of the sample belongs to the ten largest clones.

These data are taken from a study of blood T cell repertoires in COVID-19 (dated by TCRdb to the early 2020s). About the study as a whole: Samples from collaborators originated in the United States, Italy and Spain and spanned both the acute and convalescent phases of COVID-19. The prospective study material was composed of cDNA or gDNA derived from T cells, B-cell-depleted T cells, or PBMCs. Subjects who had been exposed to COVID-19, were actively infected with it, or had recovered from it provided the deeply sampled blood TCRbeta repertoires that made up the dataset. The repertoires were released in a freely available public database intended as a resource for research on the immune response to SARS-CoV-2. Samples were obtained from the ongoing ImmuneRACE study (first 160 participants) and from 1,200 or so subjects provided by 6 global collaborators. A de-identified subject ID, COVID-19 status, age in years and sex were almost always included in the sample metadata. Where HLA class I and class II types were available, the types were taken from metadata supplied by the sample provider, not from assay-based typing.

Whole blood was collected in K2EDTA tubes by collaborating institutions according to the institutions' own protocols. For TCRbeta analysis, collaborators shipped samples as frozen whole blood, isolated PBMCs, or DNA extracted from either of those sample types. The full study reports these points: The amount of clinical and demographic metadata varied by source and participant and was provided uncurated.

The chain uses TRBV24-1 and TRBJ1-5; 7 nucleotides in the junction match TRBD1. The sequencing input was peripheral blood. This clonotype was obtained from a man aged 65 to 79 with acute or convalescent COVID-19. The CDR3 loop reads CATSDRFSNQPQHF. The DNA sequence follows: TGTGCCACATCGGACAGGTTTAGCAATCAGCCCCAGCATTTT.